This T cell receptor beta chain was identified during a study of blood T cell repertoires in COVID-19. Germline V gene data show CDR1 as SGHTA and CDR2 as FQGNSA. Germline trimming cut 3 bases from V and 2 bases from J; bases unmatched to any gene: 2. This CDR3 comprises 15 residues. Sequencing was performed with immunoSEQ multiplex PCR; in TCRdb, only in-frame clones are kept and a portion is missing. The sample includes 150,000 to 200,000 clones, more than 70% of them seen just once. This clone was found a few times. Sequencing was done on a sample of peripheral blood. The V gene is TRBV7-2, the J gene TRBJ1-4, with 8 positions matching TRBD1. The TCR originated in a woman between 65 and 79 years old who had recovered from COVID-19. The CDR3 DNA sequence: TGTGCCAGCAGCTTGGACAGGGTGACTAATGAAAAACTGTTTTTT. Translated, it gives CASSLDRVTNEKLFF.